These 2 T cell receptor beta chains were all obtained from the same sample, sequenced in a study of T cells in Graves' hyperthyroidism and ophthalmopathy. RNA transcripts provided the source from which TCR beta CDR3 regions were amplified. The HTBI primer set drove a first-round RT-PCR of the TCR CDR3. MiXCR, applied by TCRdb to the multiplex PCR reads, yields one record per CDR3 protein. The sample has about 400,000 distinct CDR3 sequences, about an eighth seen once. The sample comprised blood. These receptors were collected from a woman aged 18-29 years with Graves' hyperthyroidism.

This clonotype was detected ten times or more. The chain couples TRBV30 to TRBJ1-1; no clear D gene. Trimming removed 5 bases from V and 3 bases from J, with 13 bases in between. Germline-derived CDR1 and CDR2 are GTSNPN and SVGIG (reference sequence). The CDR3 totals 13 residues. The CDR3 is CAWGRTVDTEAFF. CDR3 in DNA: TGTGCCTGGGGGAGAACAGTAGACACTGAAGCTTTCTTT.

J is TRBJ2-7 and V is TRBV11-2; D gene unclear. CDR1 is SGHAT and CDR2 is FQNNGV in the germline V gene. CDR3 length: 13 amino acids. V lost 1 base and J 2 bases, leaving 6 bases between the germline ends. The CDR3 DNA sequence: TGTGCCAGCAGCTTAGCTCCGCCCTACGAGCAGTACTTC. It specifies CASSLAPPYEQYF.